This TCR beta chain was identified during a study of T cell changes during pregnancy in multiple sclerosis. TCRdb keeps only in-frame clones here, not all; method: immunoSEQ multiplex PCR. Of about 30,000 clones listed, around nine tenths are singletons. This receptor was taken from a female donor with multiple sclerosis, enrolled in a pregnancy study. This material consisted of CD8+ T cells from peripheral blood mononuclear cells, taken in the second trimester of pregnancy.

The CDR3 spells CASSLVDRASYEQYF. DNA of the CDR3: TGTGCCAGCAGCTTAGTTGACAGGGCGAGCTACGAGCAGTACTTC. V and J are TRBV7-9 and TRBJ2-7; TRBD1 matches at 7 bases. The CDR3 covers 15 residues. V lost 1 base and J lost 3; bases outside the gene matches: 6. Germline CDR1 SEHNR, CDR2 FQNEAQ (reference sequence).